This T cell receptor beta chain was sequenced in a study of somatic mutations in cytotoxic T cells in rheumatoid arthritis. Overall study context: No treatment had yet been given when patient blood (around 30 ml EDTA) was drawn, right after diagnosis.

This table comes from immunoSEQ multiplex PCR, and its TCRdb copy is limited to in-frame clones, with some not included. This sample has nearly 3,000 clones, with 85% to 90% found just once. V shed 3 bases and J shed 2 bases, with 9 bases lying between them. The length of the CDR3 is 13 residues. Germline-derived CDR1 and CDR2 are SGHRS and YFSETQ. Study findings and constraints: Some patients, about an eighth of the roughly 60, had a largest CD8+ clone that exceeded 20% of CD8+ cells. For patients with rheumatoid arthritis, CD8+ clonality went up with age, while healthy controls showed no such change.

As to this clone: Its cognate antigen is unknown.

The receptor was isolated from a woman in her fifties or sixties with rheumatoid arthritis. The specimen sequenced was CD8+ T cells sorted from blood. This chain connects TRBV5-1 to TRBJ2-7; TRBD1 is a possible D gene (6 bases). For the CDR3, the DNA is TGCGCCAGCAGCTGGGACAAAGCCTACGAGCAGTACTTC. As protein: CASSWDKAYEQYF. Together with reference TRBV5-1 and TRBJ2-7, the CDR3 gives the full variable domain: KAGVTQTPRYLIKTRGQQVTLSCSPISGHRSVSWYQQTPGQGLQFLFEYFSETQRNKGNFPGRFSGRQFSNSRSEMNVSTLELGDSALYLCASSWDKAYEQYFGPGTRLTVT.